These T cell receptor beta chains were read from a single sample in a study of early T cells in non-severe SARS-CoV-2 infection. TCRdb reanalysed the 5' RACE reads using MiXCR and keeps one entry per CDR3 protein. The table records 50,000 to 60,000 distinct CDR3 sequences, under 8% of them present only once. The sequenced sample was whole blood, obtained at baseline. The source of these receptors is an adult who was a healthcare worker with PCR-confirmed SARS-CoV-2 infection or an uninfected control (not recorded which). CDR3s include the opening cysteine and the closing phenylalanine or tryptophan. The D gene is left open where the match is weak. Rows give clone size only sometimes, using once, few, many, or a class for an expanded clone.

size	D	J	V	CDR3	DNA
NA	TRBD1	TRBJ2-7	TRBV4-1	CASSQEGTPGQSYEQYF	TGCGCCAGCAGCCAAGAAGGTACGCCGGGACAGTCCTACGAGCAGTACTTT
many	NA	TRBJ1-2	TRBV4-2	CASSQGTGTRGYTF	TGTGCCAGCAGCCAAGGTACAGGTACGCGTGGCTACACCTTC
NA	NA	TRBJ1-5	TRBV2	CASSEDRISLSQPQHF	TGTGCCAGCAGTGAAGACAGGATCTCTTTGAGTCAGCCCCAGCATTTT
NA	NA	TRBJ1-4	TRBV5-1	CASSGDPWAAGNEKLFF	TGCGCCAGCAGCGGGGATCCGTGGGCAGCAGGAAATGAAAAACTGTTTTTT
NA	NA	TRBJ1-6	TRBV6-2/TRBV6-3	CASSSPGEVGSYNSPLHF	TGTGCCAGCAGCTCCCCGGGCGAAGTCGGCTCCTATAATTCACCCCTCCACTTT
many	NA	TRBJ1-5	TRBV15	CATSRGNVGQGPQHF	TGTGCCACCAGCAGAGGTAATGTCGGCCAAGGGCCCCAGCATTTT
NA	NA	TRBJ1-6	TRBV7-2	CASSSFGGKAPLHF	TGTGCCAGCAGCTCCTTCGGGGGCAAAGCACCCCTCCACTTT
many	TRBD1	TRBJ2-5	TRBV18	CASSSNRDRELETQYF	TGTGCCAGCTCATCTAACCGGGACAGGGAACTAGAGACCCAGTACTTC
NA	TRBD2	TRBJ2-1	TRBV6-1	CASSEPGTSGFYSYNEQFF	TGTGCCAGCAGTGAACCCGGGACTAGCGGGTTCTACTCCTACAATGAGCAGTTCTTC
many	NA	TRBJ2-7	TRBV20-1	CSAPGTVYEQYF	TGCAGTGCTCCCGGAACAGTTTACGAGCAGTACTTC
many	NA	TRBJ1-6	TRBV14	CASSQDGANSPLHF	TGTGCCAGCAGCCAAGATGGAGCTAATTCACCCCTCCACTTT
many	NA	TRBJ2-1	TRBV27	CASRTVSNEQFF	TGTGCCAGCAGGACTGTCAGCAATGAGCAGTTCTTC
few	NA	TRBJ2-7	TRBV10-1	CASNAGTSYEQYF	TGCGCCAGCAATGCCGGGACCTCCTACGAGCAGTACTTC
NA	NA	TRBJ1-3	TRBV10-3	CAILGGGYSGNTIYF	TGTGCCATCCTCGGAGGGGGGTACTCTGGAAACACCATATATTTT
NA	NA	TRBJ2-5	TRBV10-3	CAISASGAQETQYF	TGTGCCATCAGTGCTTCAGGAGCCCAAGAGACCCAGTACTTC
many	NA	TRBJ1-1	TRBV5-6	CASSFVNTEAFF	TGTGCCAGCAGCTTTGTGAACACTGAAGCTTTCTTT
many	NA	TRBJ1-2	TRBV13	CASSLPLGQIKANYGYTF	TGTGCCAGCAGCCTTCCACTCGGACAGATAAAAGCTAACTATGGCTACACCTTC
many	TRBD1	TRBJ1-1	TRBV20-1	CSARQGAAEAFF	TGCAGTGCTCGACAGGGGGCGGCTGAAGCTTTCTTT
many	NA	TRBJ2-2	TRBV15	CATSRGTDRYTGELFF	TGTGCCACCAGCAGAGGCACAGACAGGTACACCGGGGAGCTGTTTTTT
many	NA	TRBJ2-5	TRBV29-1	CSASRLGQEQETQYF	TGCAGTGCGAGTAGGTTAGGGCAGGAGCAAGAGACCCAGTACTTC
few	NA	TRBJ1-1	TRBV28	CASSSTTGLIFTEAFF	TGTGCCAGCAGCTCAACCACGGGACTGATCTTCACTGAAGCTTTCTTT
many	NA	TRBJ2-5	TRBV19	CASSSDLEETQYF	TGTGCCAGTAGTTCCGACCTAGAAGAGACCCAGTACTTC
few	NA	TRBJ2-1	TRBV11-2	CASRRLKGLNEQFF	TGTGCCAGCAGACGCTTAAAGGGACTTAATGAGCAGTTCTTC
few	NA	TRBJ2-7	TRBV20-1	CSARDLGGGYEQYF	TGCAGTGCTAGAGATCTGGGGGGTGGCTACGAGCAGTACTTC
NA	NA	TRBJ2-5	TRBV9	CASSVGGAPETQYF	TGTGCCAGCAGCGTTGGTGGGGCTCCAGAGACCCAGTACTTC
many	NA	TRBJ2-5	TRBV12-3/TRBV12-4	CASSWRTQQETQYF	TGTGCCAGCAGTTGGCGGACTCAACAAGAGACCCAGTACTTC
NA	TRBD1	TRBJ2-7	TRBV10-3	CAISDLGTVGEQYF	TGTGCCATCAGTGACCTCGGGACAGTCGGCGAGCAGTACTTC
many	TRBD1	TRBJ2-1	TRBV20-1	CSAGTGYYNEQFF	TGCAGTGCTGGGACAGGGTACTACAATGAGCAGTTCTTC
many	TRBD1	TRBJ2-7	TRBV28	CASIPGTGGNRQYF	TGTGCCAGCATCCCAGGGACAGGGGGCAATAGGCAGTACTTC
NA	TRBD1	TRBJ2-7	TRBV19	CASSMRQGPYEQYF	TGTGCCAGTAGTATGAGACAGGGGCCCTACGAGCAGTACTTC
many	NA	TRBJ1-1	TRBV27	CASSFSVNTEAFF	TGTGCCAGCAGTTTTTCGGTGAACACTGAAGCTTTCTTT